These 30 T cell receptor beta chains were all obtained from the same sample, sequenced in a study of OX40 agonist ivuxolimab in advanced cancers. Method: immunoSEQ multiplex PCR; TCRdb's copy keeps in-frame clones and lacks some. The sample comprises 75,000 to 80,000 clones, over 70% of which are singletons, and less than 0.7% rests with the top ten. Sequences were derived from CD4+ or CD8+ T cells sorted from blood, sampled in a trial of the OX40 agonist ivuxolimab. The receptor source for this set is an adult with an advanced solid tumor such as melanoma, head and neck, liver or kidney cancer.

The chain joins TRBV6-1 to TRBJ1-1; tentative D call: TRBD1 (6 bases). The CDR3 consists of 15 residues. Trimming cost V 5 bases and J 1 base, with 14 bases left between them. CDR1 and CDR2 (germline): MNHNS, SASEGT. The CDR3 DNA is TGTGCCAGCAGTTCTCAGGGGTCAGAGAACACTGAAGCTTTCTTT. Translation: CASSSQGSENTEAFF.

The genes are TRBV5-1 and TRBJ2-7; TRBD1 aligns across 7 bases. With 4 bases clipped from V and 0 bases from J, the junction kept 4 bases outside the gene matches. The CDR3 contains 14 residues. The germline V gene has CDR1 SGHRS and CDR2 YFSETQ. CDR3 sequence reads: CASSPRTGSYEQYF. The CDR3 coding sequence is TGCGCCAGCAGCCCTCGGACAGGCTCCTACGAGCAGTACTTC.

Of note for this clone: The identical CDR3 is also encoded by other nucleotide sequences in the sample. The chain has TRBV9 and TRBJ1-2, with TRBD1 matching over 10 bases. J gave up 7 bases and V 4 bases, and 7 bases lay outside the gene matches. The germline V gene has CDR1 SGDLS and CDR2 YYNGEE. CDR3 length equals 14 residues. The CDR3 region has the DNA TGTGCCAGCAGCCCCCGACAGGGGGCTGGTGGCTACACCTTC. This codes for CASSPRQGAGGYTF.

The V gene is TRBV5-6, the J gene TRBJ2-3; 11 nucleotides match TRBD2. Trimming took 3 bases from V and 6 from J; bases not matched to a gene: 3. The CDR3 covers 14 residues. From germline, CDR1 is SGHDT and CDR2 YYEEEE. Here the CDR3 DNA reads TGTGCCAGCAGCTCGGGACTAGCGGCCGATACGCAGTATTTT. It specifies CASSSGLAADTQYF.

The J gene is TRBJ2-7, the V gene TRBV18; D tentatively fits TRBD1 or TRBD2 (5 bases each). The germline gives CDR1 KGHSH, CDR2 LQKENI. The CDR3 has 15 amino acids. Trimming cost V 1 base and J 2 bases, with 12 bases left between them. In DNA form, the CDR3 reads TGTGCCAGCTCACCACAGACCGGGGCTCCCTACGAGCAGTACTTC. Protein sequence: CASSPQTGAPYEQYF.

A single count supports this clone. The CDR3 spells CASSPPDRSSTDTQYF. The CDR3 DNA reads TGTGCCAGCAGCCCCCCCGACAGGTCGAGCACAGATACGCAGTATTTT. This chain uses TRBV7-3 with TRBJ2-3; possible D gene TRBD1, 6 bases. Trimming took 5 bases from V and 0 from J, leaving 15 bases between them. The CDR3 contains 16 residues. The V gene's germline CDR1 is SGHTA and CDR2 FQGTGA.

The sample holds a few counts of this clone. The V call is TRBV7-2, the J call TRBJ1-3; no reliable D call. CDR1 and CDR2 (germline): SGHTA, FQGNSA. This CDR3 comprises 14 residues. Trimming removed 5 bases at V and 0 bases at J, with 8 bases between. The CDR3 loop is CASSLRSSGNTIYF. The CDR3 nucleotides read TGTGCCAGCAGCCTCAGGAGCTCTGGAAACACCATATATTTT.

The count of this clone is one. V is TRBV6-1 and J is TRBJ1-2, with D possibly matching TRBD1 (6 bases). This CDR3 is built from 13 residues. Trimming cost V 4 bases and J 4 bases, with 10 bases left between them. From germline, CDR1 is MNHNS and CDR2 SASEGT. CDR3 DNA: TGTGCCAGCAGTGTCGACAGGCCCTATGGCTACACCTTC. Translated: CASSVDRPYGYTF.

The chain recombines TRBV6-5 with TRBJ2-7, with a tentative D call TRBD2 (6 bases). Per germline, CDR1 MNHEY and CDR2 SVGAGI. The CDR3 covers 15 residues. Trimming stripped 6 bases from V and 0 bases from J, with 15 bases between. DNA for the CDR3: TGTGCCAGCAGGTCGTCAGGGAGGAGCTCCTACGAGCAGTACTTC. Translated: CASRSSGRSSYEQYF.

The V and J genes are TRBV6-5 and TRBJ1-2; 7 bases map to TRBD1. Germline CDR1 is MNHEY and CDR2 is SVGAGI. V gave up 0 bases and J gave up 4 bases; unmatched junction bases: 2. The CDR3 covers 14 residues. CDR3 loop: CASSYSRTGYGYTF. The CDR3 region has the DNA TGTGCCAGCAGTTACTCGAGGACAGGCTATGGCTACACCTTC.

This chain links TRBV5-1 with TRBJ2-7; possibly TRBD2 for D (5 bases). Per the germline V gene, CDR1 is SGHRS and CDR2 is YFSETQ. The CDR3 runs to 12 residues. V gave up 3 bases and J gave up 2 bases, with 6 bases separating them. The CDR3 loop reads CASSSGAYEQYF. Here the CDR3 DNA reads TGCGCCAGCAGCTCCGGGGCCTACGAGCAGTACTTC.

This chain connects TRBV15 to TRBJ2-7; D is perhaps TRBD1 or TRBD2 (5 bases each). The germline V gene encodes CDR1 LNHNV and CDR2 YYDKDF (reference sequence). Trimming shortened V by 0 bases and J by 0 bases, and 18 bases separated the two germline ends. The CDR3 is 18 residues long. DNA for the CDR3: TGTGCCACCAGCAGAGATCTAGCAGGGTTTGGGTACTCCTACGAGCAGTACTTC. This translates into CATSRDLAGFGYSYEQYF.

The chain carries TRBV30 and TRBJ2-3; D might be TRBD1 or TRBD2, each matching 6 bases. This CDR3 has 13 residues. Looked up from germline, CDR1 is GTSNPN and CDR2 is SVGIG (reference sequence). Trimming cost V 3 bases and J 7 bases, with 14 bases left between them. The CDR3 coding sequence is TGTGCCTGGAGATCCGGGGGCGGGTATACGCAGTATTTT. Protein product: CAWRSGGGYTQYF.

This chain joins TRBV10-3 and TRBJ2-3, with D possibly being TRBD1 or TRBD2 (5 bases each). The CDR3 is made up of 15 amino acids. The V end lost 6 bases, the J end lost 1 base, and 14 bases lay between the germline ends. From germline, CDR1 is ENHRY and CDR2 SYGVKD. CDR3 DNA sequence: TGTGCCATCAGCCCGGGGCAGAAAGGCACAGATACGCAGTATTTT. The encoded protein is CAISPGQKGTDTQYF.

The gene calls are TRBV19 and TRBJ2-1; D is possibly TRBD2 (7 bases). V dropped 2 bases and J dropped 3 bases, with 14 bases sitting between them. Looked up from germline, CDR1 is LNHDA and CDR2 is SQIVND (reference sequence). This CDR3 is 16 amino acids long. CDR3 nucleotides: TGTGCCAGTAGTATATCGGCGGGGGCCGTCTACAATGAGCAGTTCTTC. Translated, it gives CASSISAGAVYNEQFF.

The rearrangement links TRBV11-2 to TRBJ1-3; D remains unclear. V was trimmed by 7 bases and J by 2 bases, leaving 12 bases between them. CDR3 length: 14 residues. Germline V gene lookup returns CDR1 SGHAT and CDR2 FQNNGV. This CDR3 is CASTRSQTGNTIYF. The CDR3 DNA follows: TGTGCCAGCACCCGGTCCCAAACTGGAAACACCATATATTTT.

The rearrangement links TRBV5-1 to TRBJ2-5; 8 nucleotides align to TRBD2. Trimming cost V 2 bases and J 7 bases; bases outside gene matches: 10. The CDR3 is 15 residues long. CDR1 SGHRS and CDR2 YFSETQ come from the germline V gene. The CDR3 protein is CASSLSLNREGTQYF. The CDR3 bases are TGCGCCAGCAGCTTATCCCTAAACCGGGAGGGGACCCAGTACTTC.

This clone has a handful of counts. The CDR3 region is CAWSRDFGYTF. CDR3 bases: TGTGCCTGGAGCCGGGACTTTGGCTACACCTTC. J is TRBJ1-2 and V is TRBV30; possibly TRBD1 for D (5 bases). V was trimmed by 3 bases and J by 7 bases, leaving 9 bases between them. Germline CDR1 and CDR2: GTSNPN and SVGIG (reference sequence). The CDR3 covers 11 residues.

The J gene is TRBJ1-3, the V gene TRBV6-6; TRBD1 matches at 7 bases. Trimming at V came to 6 bases and at J to 0 bases, leaving 8 bases not matched to a gene. CDR1 is MNHNY, CDR2 SVGAGI, per germline (reference sequence). The CDR3 is 16 residues long. CDR3 DNA sequence: TGTGCCAGCAGCCGGGACAGCCCAATCTCTGGAAACACCATATATTTT. Its translation is CASSRDSPISGNTIYF.

The chain carries TRBV13 and TRBJ2-5; 14 bases align to TRBD2. The DNA end is more similar to TRBJ2-7, so the J call may be wrong. The CDR3 has 15 residues. Germline V lookup: CDR1 PRHDT, CDR2 FYEKMQ (reference sequence). The CDR3 loop reads CASSLGLAGVYEQYF. For the CDR3, the DNA is TGTGCCAGCAGCTTGGGACTAGCGGGAGTTTACGAGCAGTACTTC.

The chain is built from TRBV7-2 and TRBJ2-7, with 10 positions matching TRBD2. The CDR3 sequence is 15 residues long. The V segment lost 2 bases and the J segment 4 bases; nucleotides outside the gene matches: 5. Germline V gives CDR1 SGHTA, CDR2 FQGNSA. The DNA of the CDR3 is TGTGCCAGCAGCTTAAGCGGGGGGGCGGGATACGAGCAGTACTTC. This encodes CASSLSGGAGYEQYF.

This sequence joins TRBV5-6 and TRBJ2-2, with 9 bases lining up with TRBD1. This CDR3 is 16 amino acids long. J gave up 4 bases and V 4 bases, and 8 bases lay outside the gene matches. Per germline, CDR1 SGHDT and CDR2 YYEEEE. This CDR3 is CASSGWTGAITGELFF. The CDR3 nucleotides read TGTGCCAGCAGCGGGTGGACAGGGGCAATCACCGGGGAGCTGTTTTTT.

The chain uses TRBV6-5 and TRBJ2-3; 9 bases fit TRBD1. V trimming: 2 bases; J trimming: 4 bases; junction bases outside the gene matches: 4. The CDR3 runs to 15 residues. Germline values: CDR1 MNHEY, CDR2 SVGAGI. The CDR3 region is CASSYRQGDPDTQYF. CDR3 nucleotides: TGTGCCAGCAGTTACCGACAGGGGGATCCAGATACGCAGTATTTT.

V is TRBV13 and J is TRBJ2-7; D possibly corresponds to TRBD2 (5 bases). Trimming left V 3 bases short and J 5 bases short, with 14 bases between. In germline, CDR1 is PRHDT, CDR2 FYEKMQ (reference sequence). This CDR3 is 14 amino acids long. The CDR3 bases are TGTGCCAGCAGCTTTCGTCTAGCTGTCGACGAGCAGTACTTC. This encodes CASSFRLAVDEQYF.

The gene calls are TRBV6-5 and TRBJ2-4, with D possibly TRBD2 on 7 matching bases. V gave up 4 bases and J gave up 9 bases, with 16 bases separating them. CDR1 is MNHEY, CDR2 SVGAGI, per germline. The CDR3 is 14 amino acids. CDR3 bases: TGTGCCAGCAGTTCACAAGGCCGGGGGGCCATTCAGTACTTC. Protein sequence: CASSSQGRGAIQYF.

The chain has TRBV7-3 and TRBJ2-7, with 11 bases matching TRBD2. V was clipped by 3 bases and J by 6 bases; unmatched bases: 7. CDR3 length: 15 residues. Looked up from germline, CDR1 is SGHTA and CDR2 is FQGTGA. The CDR3 is CASSLGAGTSGEQYF. The CDR3 DNA sequence: TGTGCCAGCAGCTTGGGGGCCGGGACTAGCGGCGAGCAGTACTTC.

J is TRBJ1-2 and V is TRBV7-9; 10 positions agree with TRBD1. Trimming took 0 bases from V and 4 from J; bases not matched to a gene: 5. CDR1 and CDR2 from the germline V gene are SEHNR and FQNEAQ (reference sequence). CDR3 length: 16 residues. CDR3 nucleotides: TGTGCCAGCAGCTTAGCAATTGGGACAGGGGCCTATGGCTACACCTTC. Residues: CASSLAIGTGAYGYTF.

The rearrangement links TRBV7-7 to TRBJ2-1; the match to TRBD2 covers 9 bases. Per the germline V gene, CDR1 is SSHAT and CDR2 is FNYEAQ (reference sequence). V shed 3 bases and J 2 bases; nucleotides not matched to a gene: 2. The CDR3 sequence is 15 residues long. CDR3 loop: CASSFAGGPYNEQFF. CDR3 in DNA: TGTGCCAGCAGCTTTGCGGGAGGGCCCTACAATGAGCAGTTCTTC.

CDR3 in amino acids: CAWNFGGLNERYF. CDR3 sequence (DNA): TGTGCCTGGAACTTTGGGGGGCTAAACGAACGGTACTTC. J is TRBJ2-7 and V is TRBV30; either TRBD1 or TRBD2 may supply D (6 bases each). This CDR3 is 13 amino acids long. Germline V gene lookup returns CDR1 GTSNPN and CDR2 SVGIG (reference sequence). Trimming shortened V by 4 bases and J by 12 bases, and 22 bases separated the two germline ends.

The rearrangement uses TRBV6-5 and TRBJ2-5, with 10 bases lining up with TRBD1. Germline CDR1 MNHEY, CDR2 SVGAGI. CDR3 length: 13 amino acids. V trimming: 6 bases; J trimming: 4 bases; junction bases outside the gene matches: 2. The CDR3 DNA sequence: TGTGCCAGCAGAGACAGGGGGCGAGAGACCCAGTACTTC. It codes for CASRDRGRETQYF.